This section outlines one T cell receptor (beta chain) sequence together with its context. The data stem from a study of blood T cell repertoires in COVID-19. Study in general: The cDNA or gDNA used as material had been derived from T cells, B-cell-depleted T cells, or PBMCs.

The protocol was immunoSEQ multiplex PCR, while the TCRdb copy is restricted to in-frame clones and leaves out a portion. Altogether approximately 94,000 clones are present, around four fifths being singletons, with the ten largest covering 9% to 13%. The CDR3 consists of 13 residues. The germline CDR1 and CDR2 sequences are SNHLY and FYNNEI. The germline V and J ends were trimmed by 7 bases and 3 bases, with 12 bases remaining between them. The TCR originated in a woman between 65 and 79 years old with acute or convalescent COVID-19. This sequence joins TRBV2 and TRBJ2-5, with no clear D. The sequencing input was peripheral blood. The CDR3 region has the DNA TGTGCCAGCAACAATGAAGTGAAAGAGACCCAGTACTTC. It yields the protein CASNNEVKETQYF.